Listed below are T cell receptor beta chains from one sample, sequenced in a study of CD4 T cells in relation to SARS-CoV-2 and coronaviruses. The table came from immunoSEQ multiplex PCR; TCRdb's copy has only in-frame clones and leaves some out. The sample has 60,000 to 65,000 clones; about 94% are singletons. Source material: naive CD4+ T cells from PBMCs. The receptors were gathered from a human donor in good health. Each CDR3 is given with its conserved first and last residue. Fields, in order: CDR3 protein, V gene, J gene.

CASSLSYPSEQYF	TRBV7-9	TRBJ2-7
CASSPFQDRSNSPLHF	TRBV3-1/TRBV3-2	TRBJ1-6
CASSDGTVSEKLFF	TRBV19	TRBJ1-4
CSPNSPYEQYF	TRBV20-1	TRBJ2-7
CASSRDRNYGYTF	TRBV28	TRBJ1-2
CATHPRGARTDTQYF	TRBV19	TRBJ2-3
CASSSRDIGFGEQFF	TRBV6-5	TRBJ2-1
CASSRGLAGEGFF	TRBV28	TRBJ2-1
CASSSLERRYEQYF	TRBV7-9	TRBJ2-7
CASSTPRQYNEQFF	TRBV27	TRBJ2-1
CASSNPSGSLDNEQFF	TRBV3-1/TRBV3-2	TRBJ2-1
CASSLWSSGRLNTQYF	TRBV28	TRBJ2-3
CASSDGTSFVPDTQYF	TRBV6-4	TRBJ2-3
CASSKGQSSGNTIYF	TRBV9	TRBJ1-3
CASSYVPPPATDTQYF	TRBV6-5	TRBJ2-3
CASSLSGEPPRPTDTQYF	TRBV28	TRBJ2-3
CASSYGGLVYNEQFF	TRBV27	TRBJ2-1
CSVDRDSYGYTF	TRBV29-1	TRBJ1-2
CASSLPRPGQTDTQYF	TRBV5-1	TRBJ2-3